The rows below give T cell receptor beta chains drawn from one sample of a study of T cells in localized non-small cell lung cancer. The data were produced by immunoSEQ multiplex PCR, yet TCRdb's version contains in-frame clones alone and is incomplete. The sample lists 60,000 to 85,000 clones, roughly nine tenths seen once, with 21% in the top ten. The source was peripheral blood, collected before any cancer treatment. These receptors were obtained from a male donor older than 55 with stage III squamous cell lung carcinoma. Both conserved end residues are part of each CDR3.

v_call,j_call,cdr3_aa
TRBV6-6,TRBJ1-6,CASSQGAGILALHF
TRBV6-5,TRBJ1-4,CASSTGVREKLFF
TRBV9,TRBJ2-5,CASSVGRWNWEETQYF
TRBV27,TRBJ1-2,CASSTRDRVYYTF
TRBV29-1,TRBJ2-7,CSVHSGGLSEQYF
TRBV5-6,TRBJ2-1,CASSSLQMGIWYNEQFF
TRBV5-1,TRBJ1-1,CASSLPGGTEAFF
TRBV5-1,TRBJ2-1,CASSLDSQIREQFF
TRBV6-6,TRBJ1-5,CASSSQGAHVHLLHF
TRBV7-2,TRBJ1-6,CASSPSQGNNSPLHF
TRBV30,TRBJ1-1,CAWMSEGMNTEAFF
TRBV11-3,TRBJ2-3,CASSLGGETDTQYF
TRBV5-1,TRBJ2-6,CASSLTPGANVLTF
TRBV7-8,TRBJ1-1,CASSLVQGIRGTEAFF
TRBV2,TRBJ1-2,CASSESSGTPYGYTF
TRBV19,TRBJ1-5,CASRRGQGRNQPQHF